The rows below give T cell receptor beta chains drawn from one sample of a study of type 1 and type 2 diabetes patients. TCRdb reprocessed the multiplex PCR reads via MiXCR and lists one record per CDR3 protein. The sample records about 290,000 distinct CDR3 sequences, roughly 48% being singletons. Material: peripheral blood mononuclear cells (PBMCs). These receptors were taken from a man younger than 35 with type 2 diabetes. Both conserved end residues are part of each CDR3. D genes are given only for firm matches. Some rows mark clone size as missing; the rest say once, few, many or name a class of expanded clone.

V	size	J	D	CDR3	DNA
TRBV15	many	TRBJ1-1	-	CATSRGGGSNTEAFF	TGTGCCACCAGCAGAGGAGGCGGGTCGAACACTGAAGCTTTCTTT
TRBV12-3/TRBV12-4	few	TRBJ2-7	-	CASNSGSSYEQYF	TGTGCCAGCAACTCAGGGAGTTCCTACGAGCAGTACTTC
TRBV7-2	-	TRBJ1-6	-	CASSLSDLNSPLHF	TGTGCCAGCAGCTTAAGTGATCTTAATTCACCCCTCCACTTT
TRBV19	few	TRBJ2-1	-	CASSIELPNEQFF	TGTGCCAGTAGTATCGAACTCCCCAATGAGCAGTTCTTC
TRBV2	-	TRBJ1-6	-	CASSRDGYNSPLHF	TGTGCCAGCAGTAGGGACGGTTATAATTCACCCCTCCACTTT
TRBV7-2	few	TRBJ1-5	TRBD1	CASSLEGGRNQPQHF	TGTGCCAGCAGCTTAGAAGGGGGCCGCAATCAGCCCCAGCATTTT
TRBV6-5	few	TRBJ1-2	-	CASSTLGGQGGYTF	TGTGCCAGCAGTACCCTTGGGGGCCAAGGAGGCTACACCTTC
TRBV15	many	TRBJ1-2	-	CATSRDKFGLSYGYTF	TGTGCCACCAGCAGAGATAAGTTCGGTCTTAGCTATGGCTACACCTTC
TRBV7-6	-	TRBJ2-1	-	CASSDSSGRNEQFF	TGTGCCAGCAGTGATTCGAGCGGTCGGAATGAGCAGTTCTTC
TRBV7-3	-	TRBJ1-6	-	CASSLTSGGNTLHF	TGTGCCAGCAGCTTAACAAGTGGAGGGAACACCCTCCACTTT
TRBV28	-	TRBJ2-3	TRBD2	CASSLFRGGEAAQYF	TGTGCCAGCAGTTTATTTCGGGGGGGCGAGGCGGCGCAGTATTTT
TRBV7-8	-	TRBJ2-5	-	CASMGGPQETQYF	TGTGCCAGCATGGGGGGGCCCCAAGAGACCCAGTACTTC
TRBV6-5	-	TRBJ2-5	-	CASGFDGQETQYF	TGTGCCAGCGGGTTCGACGGACAAGAGACCCAGTACTTC
TRBV7-3	-	TRBJ2-7	TRBD1	CASSLQPGQGYEQYF	TGTGCCAGCAGCTTGCAGCCGGGACAGGGCTACGAGCAGTACTTC
TRBV19	few	TRBJ1-5	TRBD1	CASSIWDRENQPQHF	TGTGCCAGTAGTATCTGGGACAGGGAAAATCAGCCCCAGCATTTT
TRBV2	-	TRBJ2-2	TRBD2	CASSGGAGEGAGELFF	TGTGCCAGCAGTGGGGGAGCGGGAGAGGGCGCCGGGGAGCTGTTTTTT
TRBV2	-	TRBJ1-1	TRBD1	CASSTRGRNTEAFF	TGTGCCAGCAGTACCAGGGGGCGAAACACTGAAGCTTTCTTT
TRBV15	few	TRBJ1-5	-	CATSDGNQPQHF	TGTGCCACCAGCGATGGCAATCAGCCCCAGCATTTT
TRBV5-1	-	TRBJ2-5	-	CASSLAGALEETQYF	TGCGCCAGCAGCTTGGCAGGGGCGTTAGAAGAGACCCAGTACTTC
TRBV2	-	TRBJ2-7	-	CASSGGGHRKTSYEQYF	TGTGCCAGCAGTGGGGGCGGACACCGAAAAACTTCCTACGAGCAGTACTTC
TRBV2	-	TRBJ1-1	-	CASRPGMNTEAFF	TGTGCCAGCAGACCCGGGATGAACACTGAAGCTTTCTTT
TRBV12-3/TRBV12-4	-	TRBJ2-7	TRBD2	CASSLELAGERSECEQYF	TGTGCCAGCAGTTTAGAACTAGCGGGAGAGAGGTCAGAGTGCGAGCAGTACTTC
TRBV5-1	few	TRBJ1-1	-	CASSLRRGTEAFF	TGTGCCAGCAGCTTAAGGAGGGGAACTGAAGCTTTCTTT